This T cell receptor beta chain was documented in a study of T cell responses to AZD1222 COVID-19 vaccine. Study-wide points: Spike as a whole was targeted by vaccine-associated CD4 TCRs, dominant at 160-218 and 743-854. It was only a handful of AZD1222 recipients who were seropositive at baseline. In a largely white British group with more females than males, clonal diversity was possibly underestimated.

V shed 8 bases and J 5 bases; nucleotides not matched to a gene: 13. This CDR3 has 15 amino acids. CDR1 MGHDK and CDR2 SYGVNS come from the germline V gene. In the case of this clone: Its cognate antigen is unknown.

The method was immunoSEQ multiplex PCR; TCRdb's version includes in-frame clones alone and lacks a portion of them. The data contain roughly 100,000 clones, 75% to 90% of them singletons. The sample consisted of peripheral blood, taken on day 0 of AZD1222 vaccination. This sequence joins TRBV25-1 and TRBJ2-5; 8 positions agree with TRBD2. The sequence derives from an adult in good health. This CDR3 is CASRPRGLVGETQYF. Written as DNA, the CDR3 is TGTGCCAGCCGCCCTAGGGGACTAGTGGGGGAGACCCAGTACTTC.